This note documents a single T cell receptor (beta chain) sequence. Its antigen is not known. The TCR beta cDNA libraries carried unique molecular identifiers. cDNA molecules numbering 400,000 to 550,000 came from roughly 0.93 to 9.6 million T cells. TCRdb ran MiXCR on the PCR reads and lists one entry per CDR3 protein. The sample records 450,000 to 650,000 distinct CDR3 sequences, around 40% being singletons. The data belong to a study of post-analysis software for immune sequencing data. Study overall: In terms of disease course, relapsing-remitting, secondary progressive and progressive-relapsing multiple sclerosis were included.

Findings and limits, study-wide: Versus controls, multiple sclerosis patients showed significantly lower diversity (normalized Chao1). Strong co-clustering by F measure linked samples that shared a preparation batch.

The clonotype was recovered from a girl between 5 and 17 years old with multiple sclerosis. Specimen: blood.

The CDR3, as DNA: TGCAGCGTTGACACAGGGGAAGAGACCCAGTACTTC. It yields the protein CSVDTGEETQYF. The V and J genes are TRBV29-1 and TRBJ2-5, with 7 bases aligning to TRBD1. V lost 3 bases to trimming and J lost 3 bases; unmatched junction nucleotides: 1. This CDR3 region has 12 residues. The germline V gene encodes CDR1 SQVTM and CDR2 ANQGSEA.